This paragraph reports one T cell receptor beta chain. Its antigen is unidentified. After isolation, RNA underwent reverse transcription to generate cDNA as the sequencing template. Assay used: immunoSEQ multiplex PCR; TCRdb lists only in-frame clones, some missing. The sample holds 120,000 or so clones, under 65% seen once. Indicated treatment: oral pan-JAK inhibitor, 5-10 mg twice daily. The data derive from a study of CD8+ T cells in alopecia areata. The study, taken as a whole, reports: On tofacitinib, scalp clonality and expanded CD8+ clones among top 100 fell significantly.

V lost 6 bases to trimming and J lost 4 bases; unmatched junction nucleotides: 14. The germline V gene has CDR1 MDHEN and CDR2 SYDVKM. The CDR3 has 16 residues. Here the sequenced sample was CD4+ T cells sorted from blood, taken at week 4, from a patient treated with tofacitinib. The rearrangement links TRBV28 to TRBJ1-2; 7 bases fit TRBD1. The receptor's source is a human donor with alopecia areata. CDR3 coding DNA: TGTGCCAGCAGCACCCCGAACAGGGGCCCGGGCTATGGCTACACCTTC. It encodes CASSTPNRGPGYGYTF.